The 15 T cell receptor beta chains reported below all come from one sample, sequenced in a study of spatial heterogeneity in lung cancer. The time point: sample taken at primary tumor resection. TCRdb fed the 5' RACE reads into MiXCR, producing one record per CDR3 protein. The sample lists roughly 860 distinct CDR3 sequences; about 37% were seen once. Sequenced material: normal lung tissue next to the tumor, taken at surgery. These receptors came from a male donor with early-stage non-small cell lung cancer.

J is TRBJ2-1 and V is TRBV10-3; 7 positions match TRBD2. This CDR3 spans 14 amino acids. J gave up 5 bases and V 6 bases, and 7 bases lay outside the gene matches. Germline CDR1 and CDR2: ENHRY and SYGVKD. This chain's CDR3 is CAIRSSGANNEQFF. The CDR3 DNA reads as TGTGCCATCAGGTCTAGCGGTGCTAACAATGAGCAGTTCTTC.

The genes are TRBV19 and TRBJ2-6; D is perhaps TRBD1 (6 bases). V lost 5 bases and J lost 0, with 20 bases in between. CDR3 size: 19 residues. Per germline, CDR1 LNHDA and CDR2 SQIVND (reference sequence). Here the CDR3 reads CASSPTPGHVHSGANVLTF. The CDR3, as DNA: TGTGCCAGTAGTCCTACTCCGGGACATGTGCACTCTGGGGCCAACGTCCTGACTTTC.

V is TRBV2 and J is TRBJ2-5; D might be TRBD2 (5 bases). The germline CDR1 and CDR2 sequences are SNHLY and FYNNEI. Deletions cut 6 bases from V and 2 bases from J, with 16 bases between. The CDR3 is 15 residues long. The DNA of the CDR3 is TGTGCCAGCAGACTTCGCGCACTAGAACAAGAGACCCAGTACTTC. This sequence encodes CASRLRALEQETQYF.

This clonotype was found a few times. The chain combines TRBV20-1 with TRBJ1-5; no clear D. The CDR3 extends over 13 amino acids. V was shortened by 6 bases and J by 4 bases, with 13 bases between the two germline ends. Germline V lookup: CDR1 DFQATT, CDR2 SNEGSKA (reference sequence). CDR3 DNA sequence: TGCAGTGCCCAGCCACAGTTAAATCAGCCCCAGCATTTT. Protein sequence: CSAQPQLNQPQHF.

The rearrangement uses TRBV6-5 and TRBJ2-7, with TRBD2 identical over 9 bases. The CDR3 length is 15 residues. The J segment lost 3 bases and the V segment lost 2 bases, leaving 5 bases of the junction unmatched. The germline gives CDR1 MNHEY, CDR2 SVGAGI. The CDR3 spells CASSYKAGGYYEQYF. CDR3 nucleotides: TGTGCCAGCAGTTACAAGGCGGGGGGGTACTACGAGCAGTACTTC.

The V gene is TRBV24-1, the J gene TRBJ2-1; D remains unclear. V dropped 0 bases and J dropped 9 bases, with 14 bases sitting between them. The CDR3 extends over 15 amino acids. Germline V gene sequence: CDR1 KGHDR, CDR2 SFDVKD. The CDR3 DNA sequence: TGTGCCACCAGTGATTTGCAGCTCGAAGGCGGTGAGCAGTTCTTC. It translates to CATSDLQLEGGEQFF.

The chain links TRBV29-1 to TRBJ2-1; TRBD2 matches 11 bases. The CDR3 totals 15 residues. J was trimmed by 5 bases and V by 6 bases; bases with no gene match: 9. The V gene's germline CDR1 is SQVTM and CDR2 ANQGSEA. The CDR3 coding sequence is TGCAGCGTAAAAATGGTGACTAGCGGGGACAATGAGCAGTTCTTC. This encodes CSVKMVTSGDNEQFF.

This clonotype was seen more than once but under ten times. V is TRBV12-5 and J is TRBJ2-3, with a possible D match to TRBD2 (6 bases). The length of the CDR3 is 14 residues. Germline V CDR1 and CDR2: LGHNT, FRNRAP. V lost 5 bases and J 5 bases, leaving 14 bases between the germline ends. The DNA of the CDR3 is TGTGCTAGTGGTCTACGGCCGGGGGTAGATACGCAGTATTTT. Translation gives CASGLRPGVDTQYF.

This chain joins TRBV20-1 and TRBJ2-1; D remains unclear. Trimming left V 6 bases short and J 6 bases short, with 21 bases between. The CDR3 totals 15 residues. Germline V lookup: CDR1 DFQATT, CDR2 SNEGSKA (reference sequence). CDR3 DNA sequence: TGCAGTGCCCCAGACCTGCTTGGGCTGACCAATGAGCAGTTCTTC. It codes for CSAPDLLGLTNEQFF.

Relative to its sample, this clonotype is medium-sized. The chain is built from TRBV4-1 and TRBJ2-5, with D unresolved. Deletions cut 4 bases from V and 2 bases from J, with 11 bases between. CDR1 and CDR2 (germline): MGHRA, YSYEKL. There are 14 residues in the CDR3. The DNA for the CDR3 is TGCGCCAGCAGCCTTTCGGACGCGCAAGAGACCCAGTACTTC. Its protein product is CASSLSDAQETQYF.

By frequency in the sample, this clonotype is large. The chain is built from TRBV2 and TRBJ2-1, with D tentatively TRBD1 or TRBD2 (5 bases each). Trimming removed 3 bases at V and 0 bases at J, with 6 bases between. The germline V gene encodes CDR1 SNHLY and CDR2 FYNNEI. CDR3 length: 14 residues. CDR3 sequence reads: CASSERGSYNEQFF. CDR3 coding DNA: TGTGCCAGCAGTGAGAGGGGCTCCTACAATGAGCAGTTCTTC. The full variable domain, rest sourced from reference TRBV2 and TRBJ2-1, is EPEVTQTPSHQVTQMGQEVILRCVPISNHLYFYWYRQILGQKVEFLVSFYNNEISEKSEIFDDQFSVERPDGSNFTLKIRSTKLEDSAMYFCASSERGSYNEQFFGPGTRLTVL.

This clonotype is categorized as large. The chain couples TRBV4-1 to TRBJ1-3, with 7 bases identical to TRBD1. V gave up 5 bases and J gave up 0 bases; unmatched junction bases: 7. The germline V gene encodes CDR1 MGHRA and CDR2 YSYEKL. This CDR3 is built from 16 residues. The CDR3 DNA sequence: TGCGCCAGCAGCTACGGACAGGAAGTCTCTGGAAACACCATATATTTT. This translates into CASSYGQEVSGNTIYF.

This clonotype rates as large. V and J are TRBV4-1 and TRBJ1-2, with 10 bases fitting TRBD1. J was trimmed by 7 bases and V by 2 bases; bases with no gene match: 4. Looked up from germline, CDR1 is MGHRA and CDR2 is YSYEKL. This CDR3 has 14 residues. The CDR3 loop is CASSQRDRGIGYTF. CDR3 nucleotides: TGCGCCAGCAGCCAACGGGACAGGGGAATTGGCTACACCTTC.

The table lists this clonotype with a few counts. The J gene is TRBJ1-1, the V gene TRBV7-9, with no clear D. Germline CDR1 SEHNR, CDR2 FQNEAQ (reference sequence). This CDR3 is 13 amino acids long. Trimming stripped 5 bases from V and 0 bases from J, with 7 bases between. The CDR3 DNA sequence: TGTGCCAGCAGCCCGTATATGAACACTGAAGCTTTCTTT. This translates into CASSPYMNTEAFF.

V and J are TRBV13 and TRBJ1-6, with 12 bases matching TRBD1. The CDR3 runs to 15 residues. Trimming removed 0 bases from V and 10 bases from J; junction bases left unmatched: 1. Germline V lookup: CDR1 PRHDT, CDR2 FYEKMQ (reference sequence). The CDR3 DNA is TGTGCCAGCAGCTTAGGGGGACAGGGGGCCTCACCCCTCCACTTT. Translation: CASSLGGQGASPLHF.